This T cell receptor beta chain originates from a study of shared clonotypes between healthy human individuals. Sequencing used immunoSEQ multiplex PCR; TCRdb keeps in-frame clones, though not all of them. The sample yields some 470,000 clones, 76% seen once. The V end was cut by 5 bases, the J end by 3 bases, with 11 bases between. The CDR3 is made up of 13 amino acids. CDR1 and CDR2 (germline): SGHTA, FQGTGA. The chain recombines TRBV7-3 with TRBJ2-7; D unresolved. The TCR sequence derives from a middle-aged woman in good health. Some clones in this sample may be carry-over from other donors' samples. The sample consisted of PBMCs. The CDR3 sequence: CASSLLPGYEQYF. CDR3 nucleotide sequence: TGTGCCAGCAGCCTCCTTCCCGGCTACGAGCAGTACTTC.